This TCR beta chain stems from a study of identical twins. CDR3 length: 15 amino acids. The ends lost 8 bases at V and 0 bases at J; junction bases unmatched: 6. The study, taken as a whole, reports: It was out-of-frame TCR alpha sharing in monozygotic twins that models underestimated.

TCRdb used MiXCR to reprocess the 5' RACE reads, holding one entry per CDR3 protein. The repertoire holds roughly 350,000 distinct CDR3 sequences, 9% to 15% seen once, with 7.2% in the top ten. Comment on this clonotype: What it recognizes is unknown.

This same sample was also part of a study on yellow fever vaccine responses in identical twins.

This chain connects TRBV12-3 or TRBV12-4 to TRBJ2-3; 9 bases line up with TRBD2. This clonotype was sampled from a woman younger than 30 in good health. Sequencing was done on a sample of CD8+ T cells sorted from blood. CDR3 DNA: TGTGCCAGCCAAGGAACTAGCGGGAGCACAGATACGCAGTATTTT. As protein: CASQGTSGSTDTQYF.